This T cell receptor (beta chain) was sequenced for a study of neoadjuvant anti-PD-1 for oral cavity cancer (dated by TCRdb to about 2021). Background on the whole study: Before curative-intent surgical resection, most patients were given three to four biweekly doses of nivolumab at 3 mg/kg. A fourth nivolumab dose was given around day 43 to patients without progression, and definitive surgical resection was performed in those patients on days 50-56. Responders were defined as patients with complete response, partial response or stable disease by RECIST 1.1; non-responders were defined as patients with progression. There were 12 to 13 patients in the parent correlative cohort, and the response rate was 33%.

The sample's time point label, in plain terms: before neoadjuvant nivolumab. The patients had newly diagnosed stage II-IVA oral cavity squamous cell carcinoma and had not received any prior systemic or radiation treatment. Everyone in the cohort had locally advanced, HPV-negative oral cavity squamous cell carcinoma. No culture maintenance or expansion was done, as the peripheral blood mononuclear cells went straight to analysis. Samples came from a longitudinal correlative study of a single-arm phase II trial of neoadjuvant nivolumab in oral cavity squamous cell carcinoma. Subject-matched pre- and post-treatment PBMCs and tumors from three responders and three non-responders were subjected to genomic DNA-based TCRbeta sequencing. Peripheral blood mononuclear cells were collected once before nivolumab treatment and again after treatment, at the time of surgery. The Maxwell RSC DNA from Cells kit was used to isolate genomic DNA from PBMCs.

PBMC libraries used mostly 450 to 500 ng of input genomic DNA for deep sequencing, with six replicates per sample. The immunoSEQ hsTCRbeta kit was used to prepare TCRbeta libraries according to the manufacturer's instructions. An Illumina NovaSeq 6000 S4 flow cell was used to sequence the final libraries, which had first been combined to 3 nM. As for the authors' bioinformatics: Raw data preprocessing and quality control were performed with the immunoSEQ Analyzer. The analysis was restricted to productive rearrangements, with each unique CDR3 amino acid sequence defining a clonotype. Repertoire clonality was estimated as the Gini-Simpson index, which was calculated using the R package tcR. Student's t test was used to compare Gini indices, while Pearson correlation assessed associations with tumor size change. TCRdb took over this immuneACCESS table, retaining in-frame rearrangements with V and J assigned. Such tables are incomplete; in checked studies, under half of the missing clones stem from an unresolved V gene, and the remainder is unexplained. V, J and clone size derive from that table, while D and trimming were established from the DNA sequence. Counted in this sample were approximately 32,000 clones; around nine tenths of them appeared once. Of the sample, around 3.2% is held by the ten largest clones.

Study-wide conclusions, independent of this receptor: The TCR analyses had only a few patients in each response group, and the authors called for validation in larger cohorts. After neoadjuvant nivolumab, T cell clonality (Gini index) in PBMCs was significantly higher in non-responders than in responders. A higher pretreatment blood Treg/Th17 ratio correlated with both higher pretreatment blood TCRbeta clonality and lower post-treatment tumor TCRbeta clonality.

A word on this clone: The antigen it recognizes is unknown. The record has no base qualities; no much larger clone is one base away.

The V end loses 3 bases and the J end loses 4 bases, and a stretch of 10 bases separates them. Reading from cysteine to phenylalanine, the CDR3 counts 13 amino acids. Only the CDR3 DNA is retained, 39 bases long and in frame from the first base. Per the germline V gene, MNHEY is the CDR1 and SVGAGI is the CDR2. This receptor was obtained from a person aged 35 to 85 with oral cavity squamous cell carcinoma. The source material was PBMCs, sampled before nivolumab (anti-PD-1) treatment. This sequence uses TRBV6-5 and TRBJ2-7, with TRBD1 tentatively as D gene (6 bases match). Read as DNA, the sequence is TGTGCCAGCAGTTATGGCAGGGGTTACGAGCAGTACTTC. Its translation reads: CASSYGRGYEQYF.